These T cell receptor beta chains were read from a single sample in a study of blood T cell repertoires in COVID-19. Sequencing was performed with immunoSEQ multiplex PCR; in TCRdb, only in-frame clones are kept and a portion is missing. The sample carries 150,000 to 250,000 clones, approximately 84% recorded once. The material sequenced was peripheral blood. These receptors all come from a human donor with acute or convalescent COVID-19. The donor label of this sample is uncertain. CDR3s include the opening cysteine and the closing phenylalanine or tryptophan.

length	V	J	CDR3
14	TRBV19	TRBJ2-7	CASSTREGGYEQYF
12	TRBV29-1	TRBJ1-1	CSANRGEAEAFF
15	TRBV15	TRBJ2-3	CATSRANSFTDTQYF
12	TRBV2	TRBJ2-3	CASSVSSDTQYF
8	TRBV28	TRBJ1-1	CASGVGDF
13	TRBV30	TRBJ1-6	CAWSAGGQGGIHF
18	TRBV3-1/TRBV3-2	TRBJ1-5	CASSLVPGRPYSNQPQHF
15	TRBV11-2	TRBJ1-1	CASSARDRSVFEAFF
15	TRBV28	TRBJ2-1	CASSPRDRVYNEQFF
14	TRBV6-1	TRBJ1-3	CASSYDSLGNTIYF
12	TRBV30	TRBJ2-7	CAWGTGGGEQYF
17	TRBV11-2	TRBJ2-3	CASSPGLAGVSTDTQYF
12	TRBV18	TRBJ2-7	CAAGTTTYEQYF
15	TRBV5-1	TRBJ2-5	CASMMFGGEQETQYF